Presented here are 24 T cell receptor beta chains from one specimen sequenced in a study of blood T cell repertoires in COVID-19. Using immunoSEQ multiplex PCR, the repertoire was profiled, and TCRdb retains in-frame clones only, with some absent. Among about 12,000 clones listed, over 75% were seen once. The sample comprised peripheral blood. The source is an older man with acute or convalescent COVID-19.

The rearrangement links TRBV28 to TRBJ1-4, with TRBD1 identical over 7 bases. This CDR3 is built from 14 residues. J gave up 7 bases and V 6 bases, and 8 bases lay outside the gene matches. Germline lookup yields CDR1 MDHEN and CDR2 SYDVKM. Here the CDR3 DNA reads TGTGCCAGCAGCTCTCCAGGGGGGACTGAAAAACTGTTTTTT. It encodes CASSSPGGTEKLFF.

CDR3 in amino acids: CASSYTLTGSGYTF. CDR3 bases: TGTGCCAGCAGTTACACCCTGACAGGGTCTGGCTACACCTTC. The chain uses TRBV6-5 and TRBJ1-2, with TRBD1 identical over 7 bases. The trim removed 2 bases at V and 7 bases at J, leaving 7 bases unmatched. The length of the CDR3 is 14 residues. CDR1 is MNHEY, CDR2 SVGAGI, per germline.

The V call is TRBV7-9, the J call TRBJ2-3; the match to TRBD1 covers 10 bases. The CDR3 sequence is 16 residues long. CDR1 and CDR2 (germline): SEHNR, FQNEAQ (reference sequence). The V segment lost 4 bases and the J segment 2 bases; nucleotides outside the gene matches: 6. The CDR3 loop is CASSSLTGGLTDTQYF. Here the CDR3 DNA reads TGTGCCAGCAGCTCCTTGACAGGGGGCCTCACAGATACGCAGTATTTT.

On this clone: Distinct nucleotide sequences in the sample also encode this CDR3. This chain connects TRBV29-1 to TRBJ1-4, with TRBD1 matching 8 bases. CDR3 size: 13 residues. Trimming removed 6 bases from V and 2 bases from J; junction bases left unmatched: 2. Germline assignment: CDR1 SQVTM and CDR2 ANQGSEA. The CDR3 region has the DNA TGCAGCGTCAACAGGGGGACTAATGAAAAACTGTTTTTT. It encodes CSVNRGTNEKLFF.

The chain couples TRBV29-1 to TRBJ2-5; TRBD1 aligns across 9 bases. This CDR3 is built from 13 residues. The V segment lost 2 bases and the J segment 4 bases; nucleotides outside the gene matches: 2. Germline CDR1 is SQVTM and CDR2 is ANQGSEA. The CDR3 region has the DNA TGCAGCGTTGAATTGGACAGGGGAGAGACCCAGTACTTC. Its translation is CSVELDRGETQYF.

The rearrangement joins TRBV9 to TRBJ2-2; 7 positions agree with TRBD1. The CDR3 is 20 amino acids. The V gene's germline CDR1 is SGDLS and CDR2 YYNGEE. Unmatched junction bases numbered 19, after V lost 5 bases and J lost 0 bases. CDR3 sequence reads: CASRTKSSGTDFANTGELFF. CDR3 DNA: TGTGCCAGCAGGACAAAAAGTTCCGGGACAGACTTCGCGAACACCGGGGAGCTGTTTTTT.

The chain joins TRBV5-5 to TRBJ1-6; TRBD1 matches 10 bases. With 2 bases clipped from V and 10 bases from J, the junction kept 6 bases outside the gene matches. The CDR3 consists of 15 residues. Germline V CDR1 and CDR2: SGHKS, YYEKEE (reference sequence). CDR3 loop: CASSFPGQGQSPLHF. Written as DNA, the CDR3 is TGTGCCAGCAGCTTTCCGGGACAGGGGCAATCACCCCTCCACTTT.

The CDR3 loop reads CASSYRVEAGGEETQYF. The CDR3 DNA sequence: TGTGCCAGCAGTTACAGGGTCGAAGCGGGGGGAGAAGAGACCCAGTACTTC. V gene TRBV6-2 or TRBV6-3 combines with J gene TRBJ2-5, with 9 bases lining up with TRBD2. V shed 2 bases and J 3 bases; nucleotides not matched to a gene: 10. The germline V gene has CDR1 MNHEY and CDR2 SVGEGT. This CDR3 has 17 residues.

V gene TRBV5-1 combines with J gene TRBJ1-1, with a possible D match to TRBD1 (5 bases). This CDR3 has 14 amino acids. Trimming took off 6 bases at V and 3 bases at J, with 15 bases between the two ends. In germline, CDR1 is SGHRS, CDR2 YFSETQ. CDR3 sequence (DNA): TGCGCCAGCACCCTCGGGGGAGGTGACACTGAAGCTTTCTTT. Translating gives CASTLGGGDTEAFF.

The chain links TRBV12-3 or TRBV12-4 to TRBJ2-4; TRBD1 might be the D (5 bases). V lost 6 bases to trimming and J lost 7 bases, with 10 bases between them. The CDR3 has 12 residues. This CDR3 reads CASRGPGNIQYF. The DNA of the CDR3 is TGTGCCAGCAGAGGGCCAGGGAACATTCAGTACTTC.

The V call is TRBV15, the J call TRBJ1-3, with 7 positions matching TRBD1. Per the germline V gene, CDR1 is LNHNV and CDR2 is YYDKDF (reference sequence). J lost 9 bases, V lost 3 bases, and 11 bases had no gene match. The CDR3 loop spans 15 amino acids. The CDR3 is CATSSGDSGLTTIYF. The CDR3 region has the DNA TGTGCCACCAGCAGTGGGGACAGTGGACTAACCACCATATATTTT.

The chain carries TRBV7-6 and TRBJ2-7; possibly TRBD2 for D (5 bases). This CDR3 comprises 14 residues. Deletions cut 3 bases from V and 5 bases from J, with 14 bases between. The germline gives CDR1 SGHVS, CDR2 FNYEAQ. The CDR3 nucleotides read TGTGCCAGCAGCTTGGAAGGACTGGAAGACGAGCAGTACTTC. Its translation: CASSLEGLEDEQYF.

The chain joins TRBV19 to TRBJ2-5; possible D gene TRBD2, 5 bases. Trimming took 2 bases from V and 2 from J, leaving 6 bases between them. Germline values: CDR1 LNHDA, CDR2 SQIVND (reference sequence). This CDR3 is built from 13 residues. As DNA, the CDR3 is TGTGCCAGTAGTATATGGGAGCAAGAGACCCAGTACTTC. As protein: CASSIWEQETQYF.

The chain joins TRBV6-2 or TRBV6-3 to TRBJ2-1, with D perhaps matching TRBD2 (5 bases). The CDR3 spans 16 residues. V was trimmed by 2 bases and J by 8 bases, leaving 19 bases between them. Germline V gene data show CDR1 as MNHEY and CDR2 as SVGEGT. In DNA form, the CDR3 reads TGTGCCAGCAGTTACCTCGGGAAGGTTGGAGTCGATGAGCAGTTCTTC. It is translated as CASSYLGKVGVDEQFF.

The chain combines TRBV6-1 with TRBJ2-3; the D gene is possibly TRBD2 (5 bases). CDR3 length equals 16 residues. Per the germline V gene, CDR1 is MNHNS and CDR2 is SASEGT. Trimming took off 4 bases at V and 6 bases at J, with 20 bases between the two ends. CDR3: CASSAPGSESLDTQYF. CDR3 DNA sequence: TGTGCCAGCAGTGCCCCGGGATCCGAGTCCCTGGATACGCAGTATTTT.

This clone was detected only once. The chain uses TRBV24-1 and TRBJ2-3; 9 positions agree with TRBD2. The CDR3 totals 13 residues. V lost 6 bases and J lost 4; bases outside the gene matches: 1. Per the germline V gene, CDR1 is KGHDR and CDR2 is SFDVKD. The CDR3 nucleotides read TGTGCCACCAGTCGCGGGGGGGCAGATACGCAGTATTTT. It yields the protein CATSRGGADTQYF.

This chain links TRBV28 with TRBJ2-1; possible D gene TRBD1, 5 bases. CDR1 is MDHEN and CDR2 is SYDVKM in the germline V gene. This CDR3 spans 15 amino acids. The germline V and J ends were trimmed by 5 bases and 0 bases, with 11 bases remaining between them. CDR3 amino acids: CASSPSTVSYNEQFF. DNA of the CDR3: TGTGCCAGCAGTCCATCGACAGTCTCCTACAATGAGCAGTTCTTC.

The sample holds one count of this clone. V usage is TRBV15 and J usage is TRBJ1-3; perhaps TRBD1 as D (6 bases). CDR1 LNHNV and CDR2 YYDKDF come from the germline V gene (reference sequence). This CDR3 has 15 residues. V dropped 5 bases and J dropped 1 base, with 12 bases sitting between them. The CDR3 loop reads CATSREGGSGNTIYF. The DNA of the CDR3 is TGTGCCACCAGCCGGGAGGGGGGGTCTGGAAACACCATATATTTT.

This chain uses TRBV19 with TRBJ2-5; maybe TRBD2 (6 bases). This CDR3 region has 15 residues. Trimming took off 4 bases at V and 2 bases at J, with 14 bases between the two ends. Germline loops: CDR1 LNHDA, CDR2 SQIVND (reference sequence). The CDR3 loop reads CASSTSPGVQETQYF. CDR3 bases: TGTGCCAGTAGTACGTCCCCGGGGGTGCAAGAGACCCAGTACTTC.

V usage is TRBV5-4 and J usage is TRBJ1-6, with no clear D. The CDR3 is 15 amino acids. Germline V gene sequence: CDR1 SGHNT, CDR2 YYREEE (reference sequence). The V end lost 0 bases, the J end lost 3 bases, and 7 bases lay between the germline ends. CDR3 bases: TGTGCCAGCAGCTTGGACAGTCTCTATAATTCACCCCTCCACTTT. It is translated as CASSLDSLYNSPLHF.

The chain couples TRBV6-2 or TRBV6-3 to TRBJ1-2, with TRBD1 as a possible D gene (6 bases). The CDR3 has 13 amino acids. V lost 5 bases, J lost 8 bases, and 15 bases lay in between. Germline CDR1 MNHEY, CDR2 SVGEGT. CDR3 sequence (DNA): TGTGCCAGCAGTACAGGGTCGGTTCGAGGCTACACCTTC. Protein product: CASSTGSVRGYTF.

V gene TRBV12-3 or TRBV12-4 combines with J gene TRBJ2-7; D not certain. The germline V and J ends were trimmed by 3 bases and 0 bases, with 6 bases remaining between them. The length of the CDR3 is 13 residues. DNA for the CDR3: TGTGCCAGCAGTTTTTTCAGCTCCTACGAGCAGTACTTC. This translates into CASSFFSSYEQYF.

The rearrangement joins TRBV7-8 to TRBJ2-3, with TRBD2 identical over 13 bases. V dropped 5 bases and J dropped 2; count of bases not matched to a gene: 7. The germline CDR1 and CDR2 sequences are SGHVS and FQNEAQ. This CDR3 is built from 17 residues. CDR3 protein: CASSQRLAGGYTDTQYF. The CDR3 bases are TGTGCCAGCAGCCAAAGACTAGCGGGGGGCTACACAGATACGCAGTATTTT. Full variable domain (rest looked up from reference TRBV7-8 and TRBJ2-3): GAGVSQSPRYKVAKRGQDVALRCDPISGHVSLFWYQQALGQGPEFLTYFQNEAQLDKSGLPSDRFFAERPEGSVSTLKIQRTQQEDSAVYLCASSQRLAGGYTDTQYFGPGTRLTVL.

This clone was counted a few times. V gene TRBV27 combines with J gene TRBJ1-1; 8 positions agree with TRBD1. J was trimmed by 2 bases and V by 6 bases; bases with no gene match: 5. Germline values: CDR1 MNHEY, CDR2 SMNVEV (reference sequence). This CDR3 has 14 residues. Written as DNA, the CDR3 is TGTGCCAGCAGGAGGGGACAGGTTAACACTGAAGCTTTCTTT. Encoded protein: CASRRGQVNTEAFF.